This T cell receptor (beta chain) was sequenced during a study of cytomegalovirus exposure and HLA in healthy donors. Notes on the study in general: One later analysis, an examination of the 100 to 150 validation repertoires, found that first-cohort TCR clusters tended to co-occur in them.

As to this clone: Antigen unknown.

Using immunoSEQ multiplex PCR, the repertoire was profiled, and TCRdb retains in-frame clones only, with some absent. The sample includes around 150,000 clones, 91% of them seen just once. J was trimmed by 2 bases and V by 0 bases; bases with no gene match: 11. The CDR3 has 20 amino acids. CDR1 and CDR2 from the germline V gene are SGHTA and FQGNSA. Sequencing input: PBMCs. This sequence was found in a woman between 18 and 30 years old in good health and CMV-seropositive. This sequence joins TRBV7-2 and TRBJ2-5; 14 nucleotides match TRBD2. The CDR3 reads CASSLALGLAGESKQETQYF. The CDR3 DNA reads TGTGCCAGCAGCTTAGCCCTGGGACTAGCGGGAGAGTCAAAACAAGAGACCCAGTACTTC.